These 9 T cell receptor beta chains were sequenced from one sample in a study of beta chain features in type 1 diabetes listed by TCRdb under 2018. Which antigens these TCRs recognize remains unknown. Library generation was performed with the immunoSEQ multiplex PCR assay. All of the isolated RNA was reverse transcribed with the High Capacity cDNA Reverse Transcription Kit, so expressed TCRB transcripts were sequenced. TCRdb took over this immuneACCESS table, retaining in-frame rearrangements with V and J assigned. Such tables are incomplete; in checked studies, under half of the missing clones stem from an unresolved V gene, and the remainder is unexplained. This sample is represented by 600,000 or so clones; more than 12% of them were singletons. The leading ten clones occupy 0.03% to 0.04% of the sample. Broader findings and caveats from the paper: In all four CD4+ subsets, TCRB CDR3 length was moderately but significantly shorter in type 1 diabetes patients.

Sequenced input: naive CD4+ T cells from blood. What the cell subset or site label conveys for this sample: true naive CD4+ T cells. The receptor source for this set is a man in his late teens or twenties with type 1 diabetes.

V usage is TRBV6-5 and J usage is TRBJ2-7; 7 nucleotides agree with TRBD1. The CDR3 spans 15 residues. J gave up 2 bases and V 6 bases, and 10 bases lay outside the gene matches. Per the germline V gene, CDR1 is MNHEY and CDR2 is SVGAGI. CDR3 nucleotide sequence: TGTGCCAGCAGGACCCCCGGGACAGCCACCTACGAGCAGTACTTC. This sequence encodes CASRTPGTATYEQYF.

The chain uses TRBV9 and TRBJ2-6; TRBD1 matches at 8 bases. This CDR3 region has 18 residues. Germline loops: CDR1 SGDLS, CDR2 YYNGEE. V lost 4 bases to trimming and J lost 0 bases; unmatched junction nucleotides: 9. CDR3 loop: CASSILGTGSSGANVLTF. Here the CDR3 DNA reads TGTGCCAGCAGCATCCTAGGGACAGGAAGCTCTGGGGCCAACGTCCTGACTTTC.

The table lists this clone with a few counts. The gene calls are TRBV18 and TRBJ2-7, with unresolved D. Trimming left V 1 base short and J 6 bases short, with 13 bases between. CDR1 and CDR2 from the germline V gene are KGHSH and LQKENI. The CDR3 is made up of 14 amino acids. Here the CDR3 DNA reads TGTGCCAGCTCACCACTGTCCGCTAACGCCGAGCAGTACTTC. It is translated as CASSPLSANAEQYF.

This clone was picked up a small number of times. V usage is TRBV5-4 and J usage is TRBJ2-4; D remains unclear. V was shortened by 4 bases and J by 3 bases, with 11 bases between the two germline ends. This CDR3 region has 14 residues. Germline CDR1 reads SGHNT; CDR2 reads YYREEE (reference sequence). CDR3 in amino acids: CASSADLDKNIQYF. Written as DNA, the CDR3 is TGTGCCAGCAGCGCGGATCTGGACAAAAACATTCAGTACTTC.

The chain joins TRBV30 to TRBJ1-5; no definite D call. CDR1 and CDR2 (germline): GTSNPN, SVGIG (reference sequence). The CDR3 extends over 16 amino acids. The V and J ends lost 2 bases and 1 base respectively, with 15 bases between them. CDR3 sequence (DNA): TGTGCCTGGAGTATCACAAGGACGGGGAGCAATCAGCCCCAGCATTTT. Protein sequence: CAWSITRTGSNQPQHF.

The chain couples TRBV30 to TRBJ1-2; maybe TRBD1 (5 bases). V gave up 8 bases and J gave up 1 base, with 17 bases separating them. Germline V CDR1 and CDR2: GTSNPN, SVGIG (reference sequence). The CDR3 runs to 14 residues. CDR3 residues: CAQESGRGNYGYTF. In DNA, the CDR3 is TGTGCCCAGGAGTCGGGGCGTGGTAACTATGGCTACACCTTC.

This clone was observed a few times. The DNA for the CDR3 is TGTGCCAGCAGCCCTACCGGGACAGGGGGCAGGGAGACCCAGTACTTC. Translating it yields CASSPTGTGGRETQYF. This chain uses TRBV7-3 with TRBJ2-5; 12 nucleotides match TRBD1. The CDR3 spans 16 residues. With 5 bases clipped from V and 5 bases from J, the junction kept 9 bases outside the gene matches. Germline V gives CDR1 SGHTA, CDR2 FQGTGA. The full variable domain, its missing parts supplied by reference TRBV7-3 and TRBJ2-5, is GAGVSQTPSNKVTEKGKYVELRCDPISGHTALYWYRQSLGQGPEFLIYFQGTGAADDSGLPNDRFFAVRPEGSVSTLKIQRTERGDSAVYLCASSPTGTGGRETQYFGPGTRLLVL.

The chain links TRBV28 to TRBJ1-6, with 7 nucleotides matching TRBD1. V lost 7 bases, J lost 6 bases, and 12 bases stayed unmatched. Germline values: CDR1 MDHEN, CDR2 SYDVKM. The length of the CDR3 is 16 residues. The CDR3 protein is CASTPPRGTVNSPLHF. The CDR3 nucleotides are TGTGCCAGCACCCCTCCTCGGGGGACAGTTAATTCACCCCTCCACTTT.

This clone has only a few counts. The J gene is TRBJ1-2, the V gene TRBV9; D call uncertain. The CDR3 sequence is 15 residues long. V dropped 4 bases and J dropped 3 bases, with 16 bases sitting between them. Per the germline V gene, CDR1 is SGDLS and CDR2 is YYNGEE. CDR3: CASSPPPGFDYGYTF. The CDR3 bases are TGTGCCAGCAGCCCACCCCCCGGGTTCGACTATGGCTACACCTTC.